This passage covers 9 T cell receptor beta chains from one sample sequenced in a study of T cells expressing NK-cell markers. With the 5' RACE reads reprocessed, TCRdb shows one record per CDR3 protein and no DNA. This sample's table has roughly 390,000 distinct CDR3 sequences. The source material was blood T cells: a sorted CD56 or NKG2C T cell subset, CD4+ or CD8+ T cells, or bulk PBMC T cells (not recorded which). These receptors were collected from a man between 18 and 69 years old in good health.

This chain connects TRBV3-1 to TRBJ2-7; TCRdb's D call, TRBD1, is unchecked because there is no DNA. In germline, CDR1 is LGHDT, CDR2 YNNKEL (reference sequence). CDR3 length equals 16 residues. CDR3 region: CASSHRYRTSSYEQYF.

The chain recombines TRBV6-1 with TRBJ1-2; no DNA is available, so the TRBD1 call from TCRdb remains unchecked. This CDR3 comprises 14 residues. Germline CDR1 is MNHNS and CDR2 is SASEGT. This CDR3 reads CASSPRDRENGYTF.

The CDR3 loop reads CASSPLTGGDPYEQYF. The chain uses TRBV27 and TRBJ2-7; TCRdb calls TRBD1, which cannot be checked without DNA. CDR3 length: 16 amino acids. Germline V lookup: CDR1 MNHEY, CDR2 SMNVEV (reference sequence).

The chain has TRBV21-1 and TRBJ1-1; TCRdb gives TRBD1 as the D gene, but with no DNA this cannot be confirmed. TRBV21-1 is a listed pseudogene. This CDR3 region has 16 residues. The CDR3: CASSKICRQGSTEAFF.

V is TRBV12-3 or TRBV12-4 and J is TRBJ1-4. The CDR3 contains 14 residues. CDR3 sequence: CASSSGRGGEKLFF.

This sequence joins TRBV7-9 and TRBJ2-5; TCRdb outputs TRBD1, but without DNA this stays unchecked. Germline V lookup: CDR1 SEHNR, CDR2 FQNEAQ (reference sequence). This CDR3 is 16 amino acids long. CDR3 sequence: CASSNRGAGAKETQYF.

The chain joins TRBV6-5 to TRBJ1-1; TCRdb names TRBD1, which stays unverified in the absence of DNA. There are 16 residues in the CDR3. Germline-derived CDR1 and CDR2 are MNHEY and SVGAGI. The CDR3 here is CASRLIPQGERTEAFF.

This chain connects TRBV7-8 to TRBJ1-1; absent DNA, TCRdb's TRBD1 call cannot be checked. CDR1 and CDR2 from the germline V gene are SGHVS and FQNEAQ. The CDR3 covers 13 residues. The CDR3 protein is CASSSEGRGEAFF.

The rearrangement uses TRBV5-1 and TRBJ1-2; TCRdb gives TRBD1 as the D gene, but with no DNA this cannot be confirmed. In germline, CDR1 is SGHRS, CDR2 YFSETQ. CDR3 length: 12 amino acids. CDR3 region: CASSWGQYGYTF. Variable domain in full (rest from reference TRBV5-1 and TRBJ1-2): KAGVTQTPRYLIKTRGQQVTLSCSPISGHRSVSWYQQTPGQGLQFLFEYFSETQRNKGNFPGRFSGRQFSNSRSEMNVSTLELGDSALYLCASSWGQYGYTFGSGTRLTVV.